A single sample gave rise to the 30 T cell receptor beta chains below, sequenced in a study of blood T cell repertoires in COVID-19. Method: immunoSEQ multiplex PCR; TCRdb's copy keeps in-frame clones and lacks some. Here the sample spans tens of thousands of clones, about 91% being singletons. Material for sequencing was peripheral blood. These TCRs come from a man in his forties with COVID-19, enrolled during active disease.

This clone was seen once. The chain uses TRBV9 and TRBJ1-3; 7 bases are a match to TRBD1. Germline CDR1 is SGDLS and CDR2 is YYNGEE. The ends lost 0 bases at V and 6 bases at J; junction bases unmatched: 12. The CDR3 consists of 17 residues. The DNA for the CDR3 is TGTGCCAGCAGCGTAGCTACCCAGGGGGTACTGAAAAACACCATATATTTT. Encoded protein: CASSVATQGVLKNTIYF.

Here the CDR3 reads CASLPGLAALEQYF. The CDR3 region has the DNA TGTGCCAGCCTGCCGGGACTAGCGGCCCTCGAGCAGTACTTC. The genes are TRBV6-5 and TRBJ2-7; 11 nucleotides match TRBD2. After removal of 8 bases from V and 6 bases from J, the junction contained 9 bases not matched to a gene. The CDR3 sequence is 14 residues long. Germline-derived CDR1 and CDR2 are MNHEY and SVGAGI.

The gene calls are TRBV6-2 or TRBV6-3 and TRBJ2-1; no reliable D call. The CDR3 covers 12 residues. Trimming took off 4 bases at V and 4 bases at J, with 5 bases between the two ends. Germline V gene data show CDR1 as MNHEY and CDR2 as SVGEGT. As DNA, the CDR3 is TGTGCCAGCAGTTTGAGATACAATGAGCAGTTCTTC. Translation gives CASSLRYNEQFF.

The gene calls are TRBV30 and TRBJ1-6; TRBD1 aligns across 9 bases. Germline values: CDR1 GTSNPN, CDR2 SVGIG (reference sequence). Trimming removed 1 base from V and 4 bases from J; junction bases left unmatched: 5. The CDR3 consists of 16 residues. This chain's CDR3 is CAWSAGTGKYNSPLHF. Written as DNA, the CDR3 is TGTGCCTGGAGTGCCGGGACAGGGAAATATAATTCACCCCTCCACTTT.

A single count supports this clone. The rearrangement joins TRBV6-5 to TRBJ1-1; 9 nucleotides match TRBD1. Trimming removed 6 bases from V and 7 bases from J; junction bases left unmatched: 12. The germline CDR1 and CDR2 sequences are MNHEY and SVGAGI. This CDR3 has 15 residues. The chain's CDR3 is CASRGSWTGDIEAFF. The CDR3 nucleotides are TGTGCCAGCAGAGGATCCTGGACAGGGGACATTGAAGCTTTCTTT.

This clone was seen once. The rearrangement links TRBV5-1 to TRBJ2-1; D might be TRBD2 (6 bases). Germline V lookup: CDR1 SGHRS, CDR2 YFSETQ. This CDR3 comprises 14 residues. V lost 6 bases and J lost 5, with 15 bases in between. The CDR3 loop is CASKNRDSDNEQFF. The DNA for the CDR3 is TGCGCCAGCAAGAATCGGGACTCTGACAATGAGCAGTTCTTC.

V usage is TRBV5-5 and J usage is TRBJ2-5, with TRBD2 matching 14 bases. The CDR3 is 17 amino acids. V was clipped by 3 bases and J by 1 base; unmatched bases: 5. Per germline, CDR1 SGHKS and CDR2 YYEKEE (reference sequence). The CDR3 spells CASSSWTSGGLQETQYF. DNA for the CDR3: TGTGCCAGCAGCTCGTGGACTAGCGGGGGGCTCCAAGAGACCCAGTACTTC. Filled out from reference TRBV5-5 and TRBJ2-5, the complete variable domain reads DAGVTQSPTHLIKTRGQQVTLRCSPISGHKSVSWYQQVLGQGPQFIFQYYEKEERGRGNFPDRFSARQFPNYSSELNVNALLLGDSALYLCASSSWTSGGLQETQYFGPGTRLLVL.

The V and J genes are TRBV7-8 and TRBJ2-7; 9 bases match TRBD1. V lost 5 bases to trimming and J lost 3 bases; unmatched junction nucleotides: 11. Germline V gives CDR1 SGHVS, CDR2 FQNEAQ. The CDR3 covers 16 residues. CDR3 nucleotide sequence: TGTGCCAGCAGCACCGCCGGGACAGGGTACATCTACGAGCAGTACTTC. The encoded protein is CASSTAGTGYIYEQYF. The variable domain in full, completed from reference TRBV7-8 and TRBJ2-7, reads GAGVSQSPRYKVAKRGQDVALRCDPISGHVSLFWYQQALGQGPEFLTYFQNEAQLDKSGLPSDRFFAERPEGSVSTLKIQRTQQEDSAVYLCASSTAGTGYIYEQYFGPGTRLTVT.

J is TRBJ2-7 and V is TRBV1; the table assigns TRBD2, which was not confirmed against the DNA. TRBV1 is a recognized pseudogene. CDR3 length equals 15 residues. The CDR3 loop reads CTSSPFRLDSYEQYF. In DNA form, the CDR3 reads TGCACCAGCAGCCCCTTCAGACTAGACTCCTACGAGCAGTACTTC.

V and J are TRBV5-1 and TRBJ2-3, with 16 bases identical to TRBD2. CDR3 length equals 18 residues. V was pared by 3 bases and J by 3 bases, with 7 bases of the junction left unmatched. Germline-derived CDR1 and CDR2 are SGHRS and YFSETQ. The CDR3 DNA is TGCGCCAGCAGCTCCGGGACTAGCGGGGGGGCCGGTACAGATACGCAGTATTTT. Translated, it gives CASSSGTSGGAGTDTQYF.

The V and J genes are TRBV5-1 and TRBJ1-1, with 8 bases matching TRBD1. The V gene end was trimmed by 3 bases and the J gene end by 0 bases; junction bases not matched to a gene: 1. Per germline, CDR1 SGHRS and CDR2 YFSETQ. The CDR3 covers 14 residues. Written as DNA, the CDR3 is TGCGCCAGCAGCTCACAGGGGGTGAACACTGAAGCTTTCTTT. Protein sequence: CASSSQGVNTEAFF.

The chain recombines TRBV4-1 with TRBJ1-1; possible D gene TRBD1, 6 bases. The V end was cut by 4 bases, the J end by 2 bases, with 14 bases between. The germline CDR1 and CDR2 sequences are MGHRA and YSYEKL. This CDR3 region has 15 residues. The CDR3 loop reads CASSRQGTINTEAFF. For the CDR3, the DNA is TGCGCCAGCAGCCGCCAGGGGACGATAAACACTGAAGCTTTCTTT.

The V call is TRBV28, the J call TRBJ1-5; TRBD1 might be the D (6 bases). The germline CDR1 and CDR2 sequences are MDHEN and SYDVKM. V dropped 2 bases and J dropped 6 bases, with 11 bases sitting between them. The CDR3 is 14 residues long. The CDR3 bases are TGTGCCAGCAGTTTACCAGGGGAAAGTCAGCCCCAGCATTTT. This encodes CASSLPGESQPQHF.

This clone was seen only once. The chain combines TRBV14 with TRBJ2-1, with TRBD1 as a possible D gene (6 bases). V lost 1 base and J lost 2, with 6 bases in between. The germline gives CDR1 SGHDN, CDR2 FVKESK. The CDR3 loop spans 14 amino acids. CDR3 nucleotide sequence: TGTGCCAGCAGCCAAGGGACAGCCTACAATGAGCAGTTCTTC. Its protein product is CASSQGTAYNEQFF.

The gene calls are TRBV3-1 (or the pseudogene TRBV3-2) and TRBJ2-5, with D maybe TRBD1 (5 bases). The CDR3 totals 15 residues. V was shortened by 4 bases and J by 4 bases, with 16 bases between the two germline ends. CDR1 is LGHDT and CDR2 is YNNKEL in the germline V gene (reference sequence). CDR3 DNA sequence: TGTGCCAGCAGCCCATCTGGGGCCCCTGGAGAGACCCAGTACTTC. This sequence encodes CASSPSGAPGETQYF.

V gene TRBV5-1 combines with J gene TRBJ2-7; TRBD1 aligns across 7 bases. CDR3 length: 13 residues. Germline loops: CDR1 SGHRS, CDR2 YFSETQ. V shed 4 bases and J 6 bases; nucleotides not matched to a gene: 7. CDR3 loop: CASSPGTAGEQYF. CDR3 nucleotide sequence: TGCGCCAGCAGCCCCGGGACAGCCGGCGAGCAGTACTTC.

The chain carries TRBV3-1 (or the pseudogene TRBV3-2) and TRBJ2-1; D possibly corresponds to TRBD2 (6 bases). Between the trimmed V and J ends, which lost 4 bases and 5 bases, there was a span of 12 bases. CDR1 is LGHDT and CDR2 is YNNKEL in the germline V gene (reference sequence). This CDR3 has 14 residues. The CDR3 reads CASSRGGRHNEQFF. Written as DNA, the CDR3 is TGTGCCAGCAGCCGTGGAGGGAGACACAATGAGCAGTTCTTC.

This clone qualifies as medium-sized. V usage is TRBV3-1 (or the pseudogene TRBV3-2) and J usage is TRBJ2-7, with D perhaps TRBD1 (6 bases). The CDR3 has 13 residues. V was trimmed by 1 base and J by 7 bases, leaving 11 bases between them. Germline V CDR1 and CDR2: LGHDT, YNNKEL (reference sequence). The CDR3 reads CASSQAQGGEQYF. The CDR3 DNA reads TGTGCCAGCAGCCAAGCACAGGGCGGTGAGCAGTACTTC.

The gene calls are TRBV2 and TRBJ1-2; a weak D match, TRBD1 (5 bases). CDR1 and CDR2 (germline): SNHLY, FYNNEI. Trimming removed 5 bases from V and 12 bases from J, with 13 bases in between. The CDR3 loop spans 11 amino acids. As DNA, the CDR3 is TGTGCCAGCAGTATGGGGTTGACAGACACCTTC. As protein: CASSMGLTDTF.

The J gene is TRBJ2-2, the V gene TRBV28, with 8 bases matching TRBD2. V dropped 3 bases and J dropped 10; count of bases not matched to a gene: 10. Germline V gives CDR1 MDHEN, CDR2 SYDVKM. CDR3 length: 15 amino acids. As DNA, the CDR3 is TGTGCCAGCAGTTTGCCTCCCCGGGGGGGGGAGGAGCTGTTTTTT. Translation gives CASSLPPRGGEELFF.

The chain couples TRBV6-5 to TRBJ1-1; a possible D gene is TRBD1 (5 bases). This CDR3 region has 12 residues. CDR1 is MNHEY and CDR2 is SVGAGI in the germline V gene. V dropped 2 bases and J dropped 11 bases, with 12 bases sitting between them. Here the CDR3 DNA reads TGTGCCAGCAGTTACGGACCGGGACTGGCTTTCTTT. This codes for CASSYGPGLAFF.

The chain has TRBV7-9 and TRBJ2-7, with TRBD1 matching over 9 bases. The CDR3 totals 15 residues. The germline CDR1 and CDR2 sequences are SEHNR and FQNEAQ (reference sequence). V lost 4 bases and J lost 2; bases outside the gene matches: 6. CDR3 protein: CASSYSRDRAYEQYF. The CDR3 nucleotides read TGTGCCAGCAGCTACAGTCGGGACAGGGCCTACGAGCAGTACTTC.

V usage is TRBV27 and J usage is TRBJ1-2, with a weak D call TRBD1 (5 bases). Germline CDR1 MNHEY, CDR2 SMNVEV (reference sequence). This CDR3 has 20 residues. With 5 bases removed from V and 0 bases from J, the gap between germline ends came to 28 bases. Written as DNA, the CDR3 is TGTGCCAGCAGTCCGGCCGGGGGGATTTTAAATCTCGGAGCTAACTATGGCTACACCTTC. This codes for CASSPAGGILNLGANYGYTF.

This chain connects TRBV27 to TRBJ2-7, with 7 bases identical to TRBD1. Germline V gene data show CDR1 as MNHEY and CDR2 as SMNVEV (reference sequence). The CDR3 runs to 15 residues. J lost 1 base, V lost 6 bases, and 9 bases had no gene match. The CDR3 reads CASRPGRGWSYEQYF. In nucleotides, the CDR3 is TGTGCCAGCAGACCAGGCAGGGGGTGGTCCTACGAGCAGTACTTC.

The chain's CDR3 is CASSFQGYEQYF. In DNA form, the CDR3 reads TGTGCCAGCAGTTTTCAGGGATACGAGCAGTACTTC. The genes are TRBV12-3 or TRBV12-4 and TRBJ2-7; D possibly corresponds to TRBD1 (5 bases). The length of the CDR3 is 12 residues. Trimming took off 3 bases at V and 4 bases at J, with 7 bases between the two ends.

V and J are TRBV28 and TRBJ1-2; no firm D call. Germline V CDR1 and CDR2: MDHEN, SYDVKM. With 7 bases removed from V and 5 bases from J, the gap between germline ends came to 14 bases. The CDR3 has 13 amino acids. In DNA form, the CDR3 reads TGTGCCAGCAATTCGGGAGGATTTTATGGCTACACCTTC. Its translation: CASNSGGFYGYTF.

The chain couples TRBV18 to TRBJ1-2, with D tentatively TRBD1 (5 bases). The CDR3 is 14 amino acids. Trimming stripped 3 bases from V and 4 bases from J, with 12 bases between. Germline CDR1 reads KGHSH; CDR2 reads LQKENI. CDR3 protein: CASSPGTSVYGYTF. The CDR3 DNA sequence: TGTGCCAGCTCACCCGGGACTTCGGTCTATGGCTACACCTTC.

The genes are TRBV3-1 (or the pseudogene TRBV3-2) and TRBJ2-3; 14 nucleotides line up with TRBD2. With 3 bases clipped from V and 0 bases from J, the junction kept 8 bases outside the gene matches. CDR3 size: 19 residues. The V gene's germline CDR1 is LGHDT and CDR2 YNNKEL (reference sequence). This chain's CDR3 is CASSQRLAGGGTSTDTQYF. CDR3 coding DNA: TGTGCCAGCAGCCAGAGACTAGCGGGAGGGGGGACTAGCACAGATACGCAGTATTTT.

The chain joins TRBV11-2 to TRBJ2-1; 7 nucleotides line up with TRBD2. This CDR3 has 16 amino acids. The V segment lost 1 base and the J segment 0 bases; nucleotides outside the gene matches: 3. The germline V gene has CDR1 SGHAT and CDR2 FQNNGV. CDR3 sequence (DNA): TGTGCCAGCAGCTTAGGAGCGGGAAGCTCCTACAATGAGCAGTTCTTC. Protein sequence: CASSLGAGSSYNEQFF. Together with reference TRBV11-2 and TRBJ2-1, the CDR3 gives the full variable domain: EAGVAQSPRYKIIEKRQSVAFWCNPISGHATLYWYQQILGQGPKLLIQFQNNGVVDDSQLPKDRFSAERLKGVDSTLKIQPAKLEDSAVYLCASSLGAGSSYNEQFFGPGTRLTVL.

The rearrangement joins TRBV5-1 to TRBJ2-1; 8 bases agree with TRBD2. The V gene end was trimmed by 1 base and the J gene end by 5 bases; junction bases not matched to a gene: 8. Per the germline V gene, CDR1 is SGHRS and CDR2 is YFSETQ. The CDR3 length is 16 residues. CDR3 amino acids: CASSLTTTGGNNEQFF. The CDR3 DNA reads TGCGCCAGCAGCTTGACTACGACGGGAGGGAACAATGAGCAGTTCTTC.